This T cell receptor beta chain was recovered during a study of T cells in localized non-small cell lung cancer. This CDR3 has 16 amino acids. Germline loops: CDR1 MGHRA, CDR2 YSYEKL. V was pared by 0 bases and J by 4 bases, with 6 bases of the junction left unmatched. TCRdb's copy holds only in-frame clones and misses some; the assay was immunoSEQ multiplex PCR. The table includes approximately 80,000 clones, about 84% detected once. This receptor was identified in a female donor older than 55 with stage I lung adenocarcinoma. J is TRBJ2-1 and V is TRBV4-1; TRBD1 agrees at 7 bases. Sequenced material: peripheral blood, taken before any cancer treatment. CDR3 sequence reads: CASSQETGNIYNEQFF. DNA for the CDR3: TGCGCCAGCAGCCAAGAGACAGGGAACATTTACAATGAGCAGTTCTTC.